The clone carrying this T cell receptor (beta chain) came up many times. Its antigen is currently unknown. This entry is derived from a study of early T cells in non-severe SARS-CoV-2 infection. The study's findings and limits: The VDJdb matching leaned toward anti-spike CD8 responses and overlooked private and CD4 specificities.

Attached unique molecular identifiers marked individual cDNA molecules. TCRdb itself ran the 5' RACE reads through MiXCR, one entry per CDR3 protein. The table lists under 70,000 distinct CDR3 sequences, around 13% of them singletons. The TCR originated in an adult who was a healthcare worker with PCR-confirmed SARS-CoV-2 infection or an uninfected control (not recorded which). This specimen consisted of whole blood, obtained at baseline.

The CDR3 region is CSVEVGGKTQYF. The CDR3 region has the DNA TGCAGCGTTGAAGTAGGGGGGAAGACCCAGTACTTC. This chain links TRBV29-1 with TRBJ2-5; TRBD1 or TRBD2 may be the D gene (6 bases each). The CDR3 contains 12 residues. CDR1 and CDR2 from the germline V gene are SQVTM and ANQGSEA. Deletions cut 1 base from V and 6 bases from J, with 9 bases between. The whole variable domain, filled in from reference TRBV29-1 and TRBJ2-5, reads SAVISQKPSRDICQRGTSLTIQCQVDSQVTMMFWYRQQPGQSLTLIATANQGSEATYESGFVIDKFPISRPNLTFSTLTVSNMSPEDSSIYLCSVEVGGKTQYFGPGTRLLVL.